This entry lists 16 T cell receptor beta chains sequenced from one sample in a study of T cell repertoires in cytomegalovirus infection. MiXCR was run by TCRdb on the reads, yielding one entry per CDR3 protein. The sample records some 680,000 distinct CDR3 sequences, 35% to 45% being singletons. The specimen sequenced was PBMCs. The receptor set was obtained from a human donor in good health (CMV status not recorded). Some clones in this sample may be carry-over from other donors' samples.

The gene calls are TRBV19 and TRBJ2-2; 9 bases are a match to TRBD1. J lost 8 bases, V lost 5 bases, and 9 bases had no gene match. CDR3 length: 15 residues. Germline CDR1 and CDR2: LNHDA and SQIVND (reference sequence). In DNA, the CDR3 is TGTGCCAGTAGTGAACAGGGGGCAGTGAATGGGGAGCTGTTTTTT. It codes for CASSEQGAVNGELFF.

In its sample, this clonotype was seen a few times. The genes are TRBV20-1 and TRBJ2-5; TRBD2 matches at 10 bases. CDR1 and CDR2 from the germline V gene are DFQATT and SNEGSKA (reference sequence). The CDR3 loop spans 14 amino acids. Germline trimming cut 5 bases from V and 1 base from J; bases unmatched to any gene: 4. The CDR3 sequence is CSARTSGIQETQYF. The CDR3 DNA is TGCAGTGCTCGCACTAGCGGGATCCAAGAGACCCAGTACTTC.

The chain has TRBV7-2 and TRBJ1-2, with D unresolved. V lost 1 base to trimming and J lost 9 bases, with 12 bases between them. The germline gives CDR1 SGHTA, CDR2 FQGNSA. The CDR3 loop spans 13 amino acids. The CDR3 coding sequence is TGTGCCAGCAGCTTAGACGGCATCCGGTGCTACACCTTC. Amino acids: CASSLDGIRCYTF. The variable domain in full, with the rest retrieved from reference TRBV7-2 and TRBJ1-2, is GAGVSQSPSNKVTEKGKDVELRCDPISGHTALYWYRQSLGQGLEFLIYFQGNSAPDKSGLPSDRFSAERTGGSVSTLTIQRTQQEDSAVYLCASSLDGIRCYTFGSGTRLTVV.

On this clonotype: This sequence may be a read error, since a much larger clone differs from it by one base. The rearrangement links TRBV7-8 to TRBJ1-1; D is undetermined. The CDR3 loop spans 14 amino acids. The germline V gene encodes CDR1 SGHVS and CDR2 FQNEAQ. CDR3: CASSFGGMNTESFF. CDR3 coding DNA: TGTGCCAGCAGCTTCGGCGGGATGAACACTGAATCTTTCTTT. The whole variable domain, remainder taken from reference TRBV7-8 and TRBJ1-1, is GAGVSQSPRYKVAKRGQDVALRCDPISGHVSLFWYQQALGQGPEFLTYFQNEAQLDKSGLPSDRFFAERPEGSVSTLKIQRTQQEDSAVYLCASSFGGMNTESFFGQGTRLTVV.

This clonotype showed up just a few times. The chain uses TRBV7-9 and TRBJ2-5; TRBD1 might be the D (7 bases). In germline, CDR1 is SEHNR, CDR2 FQNEAQ (reference sequence). The CDR3 extends over 13 amino acids. V lost 8 bases to trimming and J lost 5 bases, with 15 bases between them. The CDR3 spells CASQPGGGETQYF. CDR3 bases: TGTGCCAGCCAACCAGGGGGAGGCGAGACCCAGTACTTC.

This clonotype was recorded once. This rearrangement joins TRBV28 to TRBJ1-5; D gene unclear. V was shortened by 2 bases and J by 6 bases, with 14 bases between the two germline ends. Germline lookup yields CDR1 MDHEN and CDR2 SYDVKM. The length of the CDR3 is 15 residues. The DNA for the CDR3 is TGTGCCAGCAGTTTACAGGCAGACGTTCGTCAGCCCCAGCATTTT. Amino acid sequence: CASSLQADVRQPQHF.

The genes are TRBV2 and TRBJ1-2; 7 nucleotides align to TRBD1. With V trimmed by 2 bases and J by 9 bases, 12 bases remained unmatched. The CDR3 contains 15 residues. CDR1 is SNHLY, CDR2 FYNNEI, per germline. DNA for the CDR3: TGTGCCAGCAGTGAAAGCTGGAAGGGGGCGCAAAGCTACACCTTC. This encodes CASSESWKGAQSYTF.

In this sample, this clonotype turned up a few times. The chain is built from TRBV28 and TRBJ1-4; perhaps TRBD1 as D (5 bases). Germline-derived CDR1 and CDR2 are MDHEN and SYDVKM. Trimming pared 2 bases from V and 7 bases from J, leaving 11 bases between. This CDR3 spans 14 amino acids. CDR3 DNA: TGTGCCAGCAGTTTACGGGGGAGTTTTGAAAAACTGTTTTTT. This translates into CASSLRGSFEKLFF.

This clonotype appeared a few times. The V gene is TRBV7-2, the J gene TRBJ1-2; D is undetermined. Germline assignment: CDR1 SGHTA and CDR2 FQGNSA. V lost 5 bases and J 3 bases, leaving 13 bases between the germline ends. The CDR3 spans 14 residues. CDR3 DNA: TGTGCCAGCAGCCCCCGGAGGGTGGACTATGGCTACACCTTC. The encoded protein is CASSPRRVDYGYTF.

The chain links TRBV5-1 to TRBJ2-3; 7 positions agree with TRBD2. The junction had 3 bases not matched to a gene; V was cut back by 0 bases and J by 2 bases. CDR3 length equals 15 residues. CDR1 is SGHRS and CDR2 is YFSETQ in the germline V gene. CDR3 amino acids: CASSLGGGFTDTQYF. The CDR3 coding sequence is TGCGCCAGCAGCTTGGGGGGGGGTTTCACAGATACGCAGTATTTT.

This clonotype was counted at least ten times. The chain joins TRBV7-9 to TRBJ2-7; TRBD1 aligns across 7 bases. The CDR3 length is 13 residues. The V gene end was trimmed by 5 bases and the J gene end by 3 bases; junction bases not matched to a gene: 4. Germline lookup yields CDR1 SEHNR and CDR2 FQNEAQ (reference sequence). CDR3 nucleotides: TGTGCCAGCAGCCTCTCAGGGGGCTACGAGCAGTACTTC. Translated: CASSLSGGYEQYF.

This clonotype came up a few times. The rearrangement uses TRBV4-1 and TRBJ1-4, with D tentatively TRBD1 (5 bases). The CDR3 spans 14 residues. The germline gives CDR1 MGHRA, CDR2 YSYEKL. The germline V and J ends were trimmed by 1 base and 7 bases, with 10 bases remaining between them. The DNA for the CDR3 is TGCGCCAGCAGCCAAGTTAGGGGTAGTGAAAAACTGTTTTTT. Translated: CASSQVRGSEKLFF.

CDR3 DNA sequence: TGTGCCAGCAGCGTAGCCGGGACAGAGATTAACTATGGCTACACCTTC. It encodes CASSVAGTEINYGYTF. This rearrangement joins TRBV9 to TRBJ1-2, with 7 positions matching TRBD1. The CDR3 runs 16 residues. The ends lost 0 bases at V and 1 base at J; junction bases unmatched: 6. CDR1 is SGDLS, CDR2 YYNGEE, per germline.

In DNA, the CDR3 is TGTGCCAGCAGTTACTCTCCGGGACAGGTTGGCAATCAGCCCCAGCATTTT. This codes for CASSYSPGQVGNQPQHF. V gene TRBV6-6 combines with J gene TRBJ1-5; 8 nucleotides line up with TRBD1. The ends lost 0 bases at V and 2 bases at J; junction bases unmatched: 6. The CDR3 extends over 17 amino acids. Germline lookup yields CDR1 MNHNY and CDR2 SVGAGI (reference sequence).

This clonotype has more than one count but fewer than ten. The chain uses TRBV19 and TRBJ2-1; no clear D gene. Germline values: CDR1 LNHDA, CDR2 SQIVND (reference sequence). The CDR3 is 15 amino acids. V was clipped by 7 bases and J by 9 bases, with 22 bases between them. The CDR3 DNA reads as TGTGCCAGTACCCCTATATTTCAGGAGCCTATTGAGCAGTTCTTC. It is translated as CASTPIFQEPIEQFF. Using reference TRBV19 and TRBJ2-1 for the parts outside the CDR3, the full variable domain is DGGITQSPKYLFRKEGQNVTLSCEQNLNHDAMYWYRQDPGQGLRLIYYSQIVNDFQKGDIAEGYSVSREKKESFPLTVTSAQKNPTAFYLCASTPIFQEPIEQFFGPGTRLTVL.

This clonotype was seen many times. The genes are TRBV7-2 and TRBJ1-1; no reliable D call. The CDR3 has 13 residues. V gave up 2 bases and J gave up 2 bases, with 6 bases separating them. The germline gives CDR1 SGHTA, CDR2 FQGNSA. CDR3 nucleotide sequence: TGTGCCAGCAGCTTACGCATTAACACTGAAGCTTTCTTT. Encoded protein: CASSLRINTEAFF.